These T cell receptor beta chains were read from a single sample in a study of T-cell memory formation after mild COVID-19. TCRdb used MiXCR to reprocess the 5' RACE reads, holding one entry per CDR3 protein. The sample includes about 320,000 distinct CDR3 sequences, over 11% of them seen just once. The material sequenced was PBMCs or a T cell subset sorted from them (not recorded which). The source of these receptors is a man aged 18 to 29 who had mild COVID-19 (a few samples of this study predate the infection). Cell type and time point are not known. The CDR3 runs from the conserved cysteine through the conserved F or W. The D gene is left open where the match is weak. The size field is filled for only some rows; it gives once, few, many or a size class.

TRBV11-1,many,12,TRBJ2-3,.,TGTGCCAGCAGGGGGTTCACAGATACGCAGTATTTT,CASRGFTDTQYF
TRBV7-6,few,18,TRBJ1-1,TRBD1,TGTGCCAGCAGCTTAGCGCTGCGGACAGGGGGCGTGTACACTGAAGCTTTCTTT,CASSLALRTGGVYTEAFF
TRBV20-1,few,13,TRBJ2-3,TRBD2,TGCAGCTCATACGGCGGGGGAACAGATACGCAGTATTTT,CSSYGGGTDTQYF
TRBV6-5,few,14,TRBJ2-5,.,TGTGCCAGCAGTTACTCCCGCCCCCAAGAGACCCAGTACTTC,CASSYSRPQETQYF
TRBV19,.,11,TRBJ1-1,TRBD1,TGTGCCGTACAGGGGCAGAGTGAAGCTTTCTTT,CAVQGQSEAFF
TRBV5-1,few,15,TRBJ2-3,.,TGCGCCAGCAGCTTGGGCGGACGGTTACTAGATACGCAGTATTTT,CASSLGGRLLDTQYF
TRBV28,.,17,TRBJ2-6,TRBD1,TGTGCCAGCAGCCTTATGACAGGGCGATCTGGGGCCAACGTCCTGACTTTC,CASSLMTGRSGANVLTF
TRBV20-1,.,14,TRBJ2-1,TRBD1,TGCAGTGCTGGTACCCCGGGACAGGGTGATGAGCAGTTCTTC,CSAGTPGQGDEQFF
TRBV6-2/TRBV6-3,few,13,TRBJ2-2,.,TGTGCCAGCAGTTACCCGCGGACCGGGGAGCTGTTTTTT,CASSYPRTGELFF
TRBV20-1,.,16,TRBJ2-3,.,TGCAGTGCTAGAGATTTCGAGTCATTTAGCACAGATACGCAGTATTTT,CSARDFESFSTDTQYF
TRBV6-2/TRBV6-3,few,16,TRBJ2-7,TRBD2,TGTGCCAGCAGTTCGAACCGATGGACTAGCGGCCGAACGGTTTACTTC,CASSSNRWTSGRTVYF
TRBV4-3,few,15,TRBJ2-7,.,TGCGCCAGCAGCCAGGTATTGGGGCGCCGGTACGAGCAGTACTTC,CASSQVLGRRYEQYF
TRBV6-1,few,13,TRBJ1-2,TRBD1,TGTGCCAGCAGTGAAATACAGGGGGCGAGTTACACCTTC,CASSEIQGASYTF
TRBV5-1,.,15,TRBJ2-2,.,TGCGCCAGCAGGTCACGGGACGTCGGCACCGGGGAGCTGTTTTTT,CASRSRDVGTGELFF
TRBV27,.,14,TRBJ2-1,TRBD2,TGTGCCAGTAGTCGCCTAGCGGATTCCAATGAGCAGTTCTTC,CASSRLADSNEQFF
TRBV6-6,.,14,TRBJ1-1,.,TGTGCCAGCACTCGCGGGGGAATGAACACTGAAGCTTTCTTT,CASTRGGMNTEAFF
TRBV4-2,.,14,TRBJ2-6,.,TGTGCCAGCAGCCAAGGACATGGGGCCAACGTCCTGACTTTC,CASSQGHGANVLTF
TRBV2,.,15,TRBJ2-5,.,TGTGCCGTGTCGAGAGGTTCTGTCAGTCAAGAGACCCAGTACTTC,CAVSRGSVSQETQYF
TRBV3-1,.,15,TRBJ2-7,.,TGTGCCAGCAGCCAGTCGGTACTGGACGCGGGGGAGCAGTACTTC,CASSQSVLDAGEQYF
TRBV7-8,.,18,TRBJ2-1,TRBD2,TGTGCCAGCAGCTTAGAGCAACTAGCGGGGTCTAGATACAATGAGCAGTTCTTC,CASSLEQLAGSRYNEQFF
TRBV7-3,.,13,TRBJ2-5,.,TGTGCCAGCAGCTTTGCGCAGACGGAGACCCAGTACTTC,CASSFAQTETQYF
TRBV2,few,13,TRBJ2-3,.,TGTGCCAGCAGTGACCCCCTCACAGATACGCAGTATTTT,CASSDPLTDTQYF
TRBV24-1,many,14,TRBJ2-5,.,TGTGCCACCAGTGACCCCGCAGTGGGGGAGACCCAGTACTTC,CATSDPAVGETQYF
TRBV20-1,few,14,TRBJ2-3,TRBD1,TGCAGTGCTAGAAGGCCAGGGGGCCCAGATACGCAGTATTTT,CSARRPGGPDTQYF
TRBV5-5,many,13,TRBJ1-2,.,TGTGCCAGCAGCTTGCTGGGGGCGGATGGCTACACCTTC,CASSLLGADGYTF
TRBV4-3,.,13,TRBJ2-5,.,TGCGCCAGCAGCCAGAACGAGGGGGAGACCCAGTACTTC,CASSQNEGETQYF
TRBV24-1,.,15,TRBJ2-3,.,TGTGCCACCAGTGATTCTCGGGATGTCACAGATACGCAGTATTTT,CATSDSRDVTDTQYF
TRBV10-3,few,14,TRBJ2-5,TRBD1,TGTGCCATCAGTGAGCGGGACAGTCAAGAGACCCAGTACTTC,CAISERDSQETQYF
TRBV7-9,few,13,TRBJ2-1,.,TGTGCCAGCAGCTTACCAGGGTTGCTTGAGCAGTTCTTC,CASSLPGLLEQFF
TRBV5-8,.,13,TRBJ2-3,TRBD1,TGTGCCAGCAGCTACGACCGGGACAGCACGCAGTATTTT,CASSYDRDSTQYF
TRBV12-3/TRBV12-4,few,15,TRBJ2-3,TRBD2,TGTGCCAGCACCATCGGGCGGGGGGGCGCAGATACGCAGTATTTT,CASTIGRGGADTQYF
TRBV7-2,many,13,TRBJ2-1,.,TGTGCCAGCAGCATGGCCCCAGGGACTGAGCAGTTCTTC,CASSMAPGTEQFF
TRBV4-2,.,15,TRBJ2-5,TRBD2,TGTGCCAGCAGCCACTCGGGGGCGGGGGGTGAGACCCAGTACTTC,CASSHSGAGGETQYF
TRBV19,few,16,TRBJ1-2,TRBD1,TGTGCCAGTAGTATGCTCCGGGACAGGGGGCTGAGTGGCTACACCTTC,CASSMLRDRGLSGYTF
TRBV12-5,.,17,TRBJ1-2,.,TGTGCTAGTGGTTTGGGGGCCAGGGCTGGGGCTAACTATGGCTACACCTTC,CASGLGARAGANYGYTF
TRBV24-1,.,21,TRBJ1-1,TRBD1,TGTGCCACCAGTGATTGGTGGGACAGACAACCCGAGCCCTGGATGAACACTGAAGCTTTCTTT,CATSDWWDRQPEPWMNTEAFF
TRBV6-2/TRBV6-3,.,12,TRBJ2-3,.,TGTGCCAGCAGTCCTACGGTGGATACGCAGTATTTT,CASSPTVDTQYF
TRBV3-1,.,17,TRBJ1-1,TRBD1,TGTGCCAGCAGCGAACAGGGGAAAGCTTATTTGAACACTGAAGCTTTCTTT,CASSEQGKAYLNTEAFF
TRBV6-5,few,15,TRBJ2-3,.,TGTGCCAGCAGTTACTTAGGGTTGGGCACAGATACGCAGTATTTT,CASSYLGLGTDTQYF
TRBV7-9,few,13,TRBJ2-3,.,TGTGCCAGCAGCTCGCTCCTAGGAGATACGCAGTATTTT,CASSSLLGDTQYF
TRBV5-1,few,14,TRBJ1-6,.,TGCGCCAGCAGCTCGGGACTCAATAATTCACCCCTCCACTTT,CASSSGLNNSPLHF